This section outlines one T cell receptor beta chain sequence together with its context. This sample is part of a study of blood T cell repertoires in COVID-19. Study-level background: Acute-phase and convalescent COVID-19 samples originated in the United States, Italy and Spain. The analysed material was cDNA or gDNA that came from T cells, B-cell-depleted T cells, or PBMCs.

In the study's own analysis: Amplification with reference gene primers provided the estimates of nucleated cell counts. Some clones are missing from TCRdb's copy, which holds only in-frame ones; the method was immunoSEQ multiplex PCR. V and J calls and clone size are those listed in that table; D and trimming were worked out from the DNA. This table has fewer than 250,000 clones, around nine tenths appearing once. The CDR3 loop spans 13 amino acids. CDR1 is MNHEY, CDR2 SVGAGI, per germline. The junction had 9 bases not matched to a gene; V was cut back by 6 bases and J by 10 bases. The sample taken for sequencing was peripheral blood. The chain has TRBV6-5 and TRBJ1-1; TRBD1 agrees at 9 bases. The sequence was obtained from a man aged 25 to 45 with acute or convalescent COVID-19. Here the CDR3 reads CASRTQGARRAFF. CDR3 bases: TGTGCCAGCAGGACACAGGGGGCGAGGAGAGCTTTCTTT.